Listed below are T cell receptor beta chains from one sample, sequenced in a study of metastatic and nonmetastatic thyroid tumors. From the PCR reads, TCRdb re-called clones with MiXCR. The sample holds about 40,000 clones, around 16% seen once. The sample taken for sequencing was blood. These receptors all come from a female donor with papillary thyroid cancer or a benign thyroid nodule (not recorded which). Some clones in this sample may be carry-over from other donors' samples. Each CDR3 is given with its conserved first and last residue. A D gene is named only where the DNA matches it firmly. Where a row states a size, it is once, few, many or the class of an expanded clone; other rows omit it.

clone_size j_call v_call d_call cdr3_aa cdr3_nt
many TRBJ2-3 TRBV19 - CASSQRAMTDTQYF TGTGCCAGTAGCCAGAGGGCTATGACAGATACGCAGTATTTT
- TRBJ2-6 TRBV7-9 - CASRNQISGFNVLTF TGTGCCAGCAGGAATCAGATCTCTGGGTTCAACGTCCTGACTTTC
many TRBJ2-7 TRBV7-9 - CASSLPTDSYEQYF TGTGCCAGCAGCCTACCGACCGACTCCTACGAGCAGTACTTC
- TRBJ2-2 TRBV7-9 - CASSLVVGALFF TGTGCCAGCAGCTTAGTGGTGGGGGCCCTGTTTTTT
- TRBJ2-5 TRBV4-2 TRBD1 CASSQVEGQGSAAQYF TGTGCCAGCAGCCAAGTTGAAGGACAGGGTTCCGCGGCCCAGTACTTC
many TRBJ2-7 TRBV28 - CASSFGPLGEQYF TGTGCCAGCAGTTTCGGGCCATTGGGCGAGCAGTACTTC
few TRBJ1-5 TRBV28 TRBD1 CASSFDTDREGESNQPQDF TGTGCCAGCAGTTTCGATACCGACAGGGAGGGTGAAAGCAATCAGCCCCAGGATTTT
- TRBJ2-7 TRBV7-2 - CASSLSSSHEQYF TGTGCCAGCAGCTTAAGCTCCTCCCACGAGCAGTACTTC
many TRBJ2-7 TRBV6-1 TRBD2 CASSPGLAGGYEQYF TGTGCCAGCAGTCCCGGACTAGCGGGGGGATACGAGCAGTACTTC
many TRBJ2-2 TRBV6-4 - CASSDSFNTGELFF TGTGCCAGCAGTGACAGTTTCAACACCGGGGAGCTGTTTTTT
- TRBJ1-1 TRBV20-1 TRBD1 CSAEGQGISTEAFF TGCAGTGCGGAGGGACAGGGGATTTCCACTGAAGCTTTCTTT
few TRBJ2-5 TRBV15 - CATSRGSEQETQYF TGTGCCACTAGCAGAGGGTCTGAGCAAGAGACCCAGTACTTC
- TRBJ2-7 TRBV9 TRBD2 CASSVGDSGRAKQYF TGTGCCAGCAGCGTAGGTGATAGCGGGAGGGCCAAGCAGTACTTC
many TRBJ1-1 TRBV12-3/TRBV12-4 - CASSLGNTEAFF TGTGCCAGCAGTTTAGGTAACACTGAAGCTTTCTTT
few TRBJ2-7 TRBV6-2/TRBV6-3 - CASSYNIDLTYEQYF TGTGCCAGCAGTTACAATATAGACCTAACCTACGAGCAGTACTTC
many TRBJ2-7 TRBV7-2 - CASSPGPGEIYEQYF TGTGCCAGCAGCCCCGGGCCGGGGGAAATCTACGAGCAGTACTTC
many TRBJ2-7 TRBV7-7 - CASSPGPPATYEQYF TGTGCTAGCAGCCCCGGGCCGCCGGCAACCTACGAGCAGTACTTC
- TRBJ2-7 TRBV19 TRBD2 CASTMTSGTRGEQYF TGTGCCAGTACCATGACTAGCGGGACCAGGGGTGAGCAGTACTTC
many TRBJ1-2 TRBV11-1 - CASSPLSSTLDYGYTF TGTGCCAGCAGCCCATTATCGAGCACCCTAGACTATGGCTACACCTTC
many TRBJ2-7 TRBV20-1 TRBD2 CSARDTGKAGEQYF TGCAGTGCTAGAGATACCGGCAAAGCGGGGGAGCAGTACTTC
many TRBJ1-1 TRBV28 - CASSFKGLNTEAFF TGTGCCAGCAGTTTTAAGGGGCTGAACACTGAAGCTTTCTTT
many TRBJ2-2 TRBV28 TRBD2 CASSLQLAGTGELFF TGTGCCAGCAGTTTACAGCTAGCGGGCACCGGGGAGCTGTTTTTT
- TRBJ2-3 TRBV7-3 - CASSPGGGLRVDTQYF TGTGCCAGCAGCCCTGGAGGGGGCCTCCGAGTAGATACGCAGTATTTT
few TRBJ1-3 TRBV12-3/TRBV12-4 - CASSLGGNTIYF TGTGCCAGCAGTTTGGGTGGAAACACCATATATTTT
many TRBJ1-4 TRBV20-1 - CSARVTGRDEKLFF TGCAGTGCTAGAGTTACAGGGAGGGATGAAAAACTGTTTTTT
- TRBJ2-3 TRBV30 TRBD2 CAWSQGGGTDTQYF TGTGCCTGGAGTCAGGGAGGGGGCACAGATACGCAGTATTTT
many TRBJ2-1 TRBV3-1 - CASSRTSNEQFF TGTGCCAGCAGCCGGACGTCAAATGAGCAGTTCTTC
many TRBJ2-3 TRBV27 TRBD2 CASSHSLAGGSTDTQYF TGTGCCAGCAGCCATTCCCTAGCGGGGGGTAGCACAGATACGCAGTATTTT
many TRBJ2-7 TRBV6-2/TRBV6-3 - CASSYLTSGTGGGVIREQYF TGTGCCAGCAGTTACTTGACCTCCGGGACAGGTGGGGGGGTGATAAGGGAGCAGTACTTC
many TRBJ1-3 TRBV7-3 - CASSETLSSGNTIYF TGTGCCAGCAGCGAGACTCTTAGCTCTGGAAACACCATATATTTT
many TRBJ2-6 TRBV12-3/TRBV12-4 - CASSYYFSSSGANVLTF TGTGCCAGCAGTTACTATTTTTCGAGCTCTGGGGCCAACGTCCTGACTTTC
few TRBJ2-7 TRBV7-2 - CASSLDLEQYF TGTGCCAGCAGCTTAGACCTCGAGCAGTACTTC
few TRBJ1-2 TRBV6-1 - CATQGGYGYGYTF TGTGCCACCCAAGGAGGGTACGGCTATGGCTACACGTTC
- TRBJ2-7 TRBV12-3/TRBV12-4 TRBD1 CASSFGETGNIGEQYF TGTGCCAGCAGTTTCGGTGAGACAGGGAACATTGGAGAGCAGTACTTC
- TRBJ1-2 TRBV20-1 - CSARESRGGRGYGYTF TGCAGTGCTAGAGAGTCCCGGGGGGGTCGCGGCTATGGCTACACCTTC
many TRBJ1-1 TRBV28 - CATGAHQNTEAFF TGTGCCACCGGCGCACACCAGAACACTGAAGCTTTCTTT
many TRBJ2-5 TRBV18 - CASSPPIQERKTQYF TGTGCCAGCTCACCACCGATCCAGGAGAGGAAGACCCAGTACTTC
many TRBJ1-2 TRBV20-1 - CSARRGTANYGYTF TGCAGTGCTAGAAGGGGTACAGCTAACTATGGCTACACCTTC
many TRBJ2-5 TRBV4-1 - CASSQSGGSETRYF TGCGCCAGCAGCCAGAGTGGGGGATCGGAGACCCGGTACTTC
many TRBJ2-1 TRBV14 - CASSQDLWRAPNNEQFF TGTGCCAGCAGCCAAGATCTCTGGCGGGCCCCAAACAATGAGCAGTTCTTC
many TRBJ2-2 TRBV24-1 TRBD1 CATRADRGPYTGELFF TGTGCCACCAGAGCCGACAGGGGACCTTACACCGGGGAGCTGTTTTTT
medium-sized TRBJ2-7 TRBV30 - CAWSENRVGQYF TGTGCCTGGAGTGAGAACCGAGTTGGGCAGTACTTC
- TRBJ1-2 TRBV6-2/TRBV6-3 TRBD1 CASSYFRGQGYTF TGTGCCAGCAGTTACTTCAGGGGGCAAGGCTACACCTTC
many TRBJ2-2 TRBV5-6 - CASSLDLATGELFF TGTGCCAGCAGCCTGGACCTAGCGACCGGGGAGCTGTTTTTT
many TRBJ2-7 TRBV4-1 - CASSQDRVRGSEQYF TGCGCCAGCAGCCAAGATCGCGTCAGGGGATCCGAGCAGTACTTC
many TRBJ2-7 TRBV5-1 - CASSLAGGLEQYF TGCGCCAGCAGCTTGGCCGGGGGGCTCGAGCAGTACTTC
many TRBJ2-7 TRBV6-1 TRBD2 CASSWGGGSYEQYF TGTGCCAGCAGTTGGGGGGGAGGCTCCTACGAGCAGTACTTC
medium-sized TRBJ2-7 TRBV6-1 - CASSRWTNEQYF TGTGCCAGCAGCCGATGGACGAACGAGCAGTACTTC
few TRBJ1-5 TRBV6-1 - CASSASYIGNQPQHF TGCGCCAGCAGTGCTTCCTACATCGGGAATCAGCCCCAGCATTTT
many TRBJ1-2 TRBV6-1 - CASSVSGYGYTF TGTGCCAGCAGTGTGAGTGGCTATGGCTACACCTTC
many TRBJ1-4 TRBV6-1 - CASSPGGGRNEKLFF TGTGCCAGCAGTCCCGGCGGAGGACGGAATGAAAAACTGTTTTTT